This T cell receptor beta chain is drawn from a study of PD-1 blockade in classical Hodgkin lymphoma. Study at large: Every 2 weeks, patients had 3 mg/kg nivolumab intravenously.

General study points: Newly diagnosed patients had baseline TCR diversity that was reportedly lower than that of healthy donors. With CD4+ cells, TCR diversity rose significantly by C4D1, but not with CD8+ cells.

Data came from immunoSEQ multiplex PCR; TCRdb stores just in-frame clones and leaves some out. The sample lists around 65,000 clones; about 85% were seen once. Of note for this clone: Its specificity is unknown.

Time point of the sample: cycle 4 day 1 (C4D1), after 6 weeks of nivolumab. Relapse after autologous stem cell transplantation occurred in every patient, and brentuximab vedotin exposure varied. Here the sequenced sample was peripheral blood mononuclear cells (PBMCs), taken before the fourth cycle of nivolumab. This clonotype originated in a human donor with classical Hodgkin lymphoma.

The DNA for the CDR3 is TGTGCCAGCAGCGCCGTATACCGGGACAGGAACTATGGCTACACCTTC. Protein: CASSAVYRDRNYGYTF. The chain combines TRBV14 with TRBJ1-2, with 8 bases that match TRBD1. This CDR3 is built from 16 residues. The germline CDR1 and CDR2 sequences are SGHDN and FVKESK. Unmatched junction bases numbered 10, after V lost 5 bases and J lost 2 bases.